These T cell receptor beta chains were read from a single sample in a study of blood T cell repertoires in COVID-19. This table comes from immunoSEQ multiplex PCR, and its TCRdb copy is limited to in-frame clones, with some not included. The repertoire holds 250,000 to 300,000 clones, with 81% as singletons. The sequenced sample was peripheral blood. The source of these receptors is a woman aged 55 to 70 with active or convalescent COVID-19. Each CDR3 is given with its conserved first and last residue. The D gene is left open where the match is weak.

CDR3 protein: CASSETDWRFPLGYTF
CDR3 DNA: TGTGCCAGCAGTGAAACGGACTGGAGGTTTCCTCTTGGCTACACCTTC
D gene: .
V gene: TRBV2
J gene: TRBJ1-2

CDR3 protein: CASSTYRQGLGYEQYF
CDR3 DNA: TGTGCCAGCAGTACCTACAGACAGGGACTCGGCTACGAGCAGTACTTC
D gene: .
V gene: TRBV28
J gene: TRBJ2-7

CDR3 protein: CASSLDTQGSGNTIYF
CDR3 DNA: TGCGCCAGCAGCTTGGACACCCAGGGATCTGGAAACACCATATATTTT
D gene: .
V gene: TRBV5-1
J gene: TRBJ1-3

CDR3 protein: CASSLPSDRAYGYTF
CDR3 DNA: TGCGCCAGCAGCTTGCCGTCTGACAGGGCCTATGGCTACACCTTC
D gene: TRBD1
V gene: TRBV5-1
J gene: TRBJ1-2

CDR3 protein: CAWSRQAYEQYF
CDR3 DNA: TGTGCCTGGAGTCGACAGGCCTACGAGCAGTACTTC
D gene: .
V gene: TRBV30
J gene: TRBJ2-7

CDR3 protein: CASSQDIGTSGGAEETQYF
CDR3 DNA: TGCGCCAGCAGCCAAGATATTGGAACTAGCGGGGGGGCGGAAGAGACCCAGTACTTC
D gene: TRBD2
V gene: TRBV4-3
J gene: TRBJ2-5

CDR3 protein: CAWRERDTFTGELFF
CDR3 DNA: TGTGCCTGGAGAGAGCGGGACACCTTCACCGGGGAGCTGTTTTTT
D gene: .
V gene: TRBV30
J gene: TRBJ2-2

CDR3 protein: CASSLRGDYREQFF
CDR3 DNA: TGTGCCAGCAGTCTCAGAGGCGACTACAGAGAGCAGTTCTTC
D gene: .
V gene: TRBV27
J gene: TRBJ2-1

CDR3 protein: CAINNGQGASTGELFF
CDR3 DNA: TGTGCCATCAATAACGGACAGGGGGCAAGTACCGGGGAGCTGTTTTTT
D gene: TRBD1
V gene: TRBV10-3
J gene: TRBJ2-2

CDR3 protein: CASSLDAGVGQETQYF
CDR3 DNA: TGCGCCAGCAGCCTCGATGCGGGGGTGGGGCAAGAGACCCAGTACTTC
D gene: TRBD2
V gene: TRBV5-1
J gene: TRBJ2-5

CDR3 protein: CASSPSGGDPYGYTF
CDR3 DNA: TGCGCCAGCAGTCCTAGTGGGGGGGATCCCTATGGCTACACCTTC
D gene: .
V gene: TRBV23-1
J gene: TRBJ1-2

CDR3 protein: CASSRGQGATNEKLFF
CDR3 DNA: TGTGCCAGCAGCCGGGGACAAGGGGCAACTAATGAAAAACTGTTTTTT
D gene: .
V gene: TRBV5-5
J gene: TRBJ1-4

CDR3 protein: CASSPDRFSNQPQHF
CDR3 DNA: TGTGCCAGCAGCCCAGACAGGTTTAGCAATCAGCCCCAGCATTTT
D gene: .
V gene: TRBV28
J gene: TRBJ1-5

CDR3 protein: CASGSHLGRQDQPQHF
CDR3 DNA: TGTGCTAGTGGTTCACATCTGGGGAGGCAGGATCAGCCCCAGCATTTT
D gene: .
V gene: TRBV12-5
J gene: TRBJ1-5